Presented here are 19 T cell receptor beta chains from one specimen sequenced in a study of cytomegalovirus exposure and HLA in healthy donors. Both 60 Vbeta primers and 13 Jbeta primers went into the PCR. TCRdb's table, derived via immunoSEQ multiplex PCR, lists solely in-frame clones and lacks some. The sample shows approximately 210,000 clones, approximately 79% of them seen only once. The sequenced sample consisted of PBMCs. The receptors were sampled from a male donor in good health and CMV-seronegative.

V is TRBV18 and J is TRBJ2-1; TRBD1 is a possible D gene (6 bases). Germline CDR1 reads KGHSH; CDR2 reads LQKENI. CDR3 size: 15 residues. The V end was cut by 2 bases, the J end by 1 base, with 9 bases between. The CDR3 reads CASSPSQGSYNEQFF. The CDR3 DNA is TGTGCCAGCTCACCAAGCCAGGGGTCCTACAATGAGCAGTTCTTC.

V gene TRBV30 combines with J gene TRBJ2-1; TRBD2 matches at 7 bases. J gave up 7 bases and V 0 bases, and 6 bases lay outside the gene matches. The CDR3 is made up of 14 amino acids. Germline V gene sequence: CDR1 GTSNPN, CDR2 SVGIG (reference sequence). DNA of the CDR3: TGTGCCTGGAGTGTGGGCGGGAGCAAGAATGAGCAGTTCTTC. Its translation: CAWSVGGSKNEQFF.

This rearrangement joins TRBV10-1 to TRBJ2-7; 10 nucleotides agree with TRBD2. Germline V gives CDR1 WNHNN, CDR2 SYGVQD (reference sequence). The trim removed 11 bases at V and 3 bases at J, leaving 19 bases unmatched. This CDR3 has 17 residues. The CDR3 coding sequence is TGCGCCCCGCAAGGGACTAGCGAGAGATCCCTCCACTACGAGCAGTACTTC. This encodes CAPQGTSERSLHYEQYF.

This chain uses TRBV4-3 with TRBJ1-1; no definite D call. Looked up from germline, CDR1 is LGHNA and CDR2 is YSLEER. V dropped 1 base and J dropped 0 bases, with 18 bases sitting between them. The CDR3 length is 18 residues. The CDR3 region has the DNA TGCGCCAGCAGCCAAGTCTACCGCCTGGGCAGAATGAACACTGAAGCTTTCTTT. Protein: CASSQVYRLGRMNTEAFF.

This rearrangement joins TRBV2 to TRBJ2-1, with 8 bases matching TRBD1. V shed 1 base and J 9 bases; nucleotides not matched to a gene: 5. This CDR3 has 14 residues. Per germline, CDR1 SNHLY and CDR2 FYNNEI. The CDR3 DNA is TGTGCCAGCAGTGAAGGGACAGGGTGGGCTGAGCAGTTCTTC. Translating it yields CASSEGTGWAEQFF.

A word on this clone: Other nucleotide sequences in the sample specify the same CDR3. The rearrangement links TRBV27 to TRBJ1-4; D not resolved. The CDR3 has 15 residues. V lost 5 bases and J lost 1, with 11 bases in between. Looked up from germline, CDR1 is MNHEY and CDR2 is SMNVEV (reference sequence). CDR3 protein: CASSQTTRTNEKLFF. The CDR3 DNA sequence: TGTGCCAGCAGTCAGACAACACGAACTAATGAAAAACTGTTTTTT.

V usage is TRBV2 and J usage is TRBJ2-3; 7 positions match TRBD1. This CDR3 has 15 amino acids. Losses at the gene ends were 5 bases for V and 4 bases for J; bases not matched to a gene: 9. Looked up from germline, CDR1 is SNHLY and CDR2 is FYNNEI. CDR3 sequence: CASSPRTGPADTQYF. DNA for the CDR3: TGTGCCAGCAGTCCTCGGACAGGTCCAGCAGATACGCAGTATTTT.

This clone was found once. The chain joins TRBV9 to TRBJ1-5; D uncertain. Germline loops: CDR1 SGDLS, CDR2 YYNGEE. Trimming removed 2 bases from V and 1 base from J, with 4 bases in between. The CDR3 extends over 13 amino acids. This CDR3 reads CASSVESNQPQHF. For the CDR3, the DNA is TGTGCCAGCAGCGTGGAGAGCAATCAGCCCCAGCATTTT.

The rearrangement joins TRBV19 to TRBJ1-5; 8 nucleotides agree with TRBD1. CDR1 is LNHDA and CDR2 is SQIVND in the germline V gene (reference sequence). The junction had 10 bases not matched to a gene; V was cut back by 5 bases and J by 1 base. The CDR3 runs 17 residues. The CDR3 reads CASSFTRGPVSNQPQHF. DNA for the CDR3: TGTGCCAGTAGTTTCACCAGGGGGCCGGTCAGCAATCAGCCCCAGCATTTT. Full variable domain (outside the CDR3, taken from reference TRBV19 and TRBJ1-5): DGGITQSPKYLFRKEGQNVTLSCEQNLNHDAMYWYRQDPGQGLRLIYYSQIVNDFQKGDIAEGYSVSREKKESFPLTVTSAQKNPTAFYLCASSFTRGPVSNQPQHFGDGTRLSIL.

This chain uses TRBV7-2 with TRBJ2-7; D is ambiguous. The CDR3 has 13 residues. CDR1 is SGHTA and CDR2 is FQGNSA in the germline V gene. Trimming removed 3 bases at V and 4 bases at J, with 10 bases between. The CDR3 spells CASSFGAAYEQYF. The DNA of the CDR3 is TGTGCCAGCAGCTTCGGCGCAGCGTACGAGCAGTACTTC. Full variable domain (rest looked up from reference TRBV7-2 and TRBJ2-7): GAGVSQSPSNKVTEKGKDVELRCDPISGHTALYWYRQSLGQGLEFLIYFQGNSAPDKSGLPSDRFSAERTGGSVSTLTIQRTQQEDSAVYLCASSFGAAYEQYFGPGTRLTVT.

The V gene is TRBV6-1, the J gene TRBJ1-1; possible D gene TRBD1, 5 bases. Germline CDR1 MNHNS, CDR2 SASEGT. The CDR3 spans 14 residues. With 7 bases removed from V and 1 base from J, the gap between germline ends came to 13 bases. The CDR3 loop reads CASIVREWNTEAFF. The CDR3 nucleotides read TGTGCCAGCATAGTCAGGGAATGGAACACTGAAGCTTTCTTT.

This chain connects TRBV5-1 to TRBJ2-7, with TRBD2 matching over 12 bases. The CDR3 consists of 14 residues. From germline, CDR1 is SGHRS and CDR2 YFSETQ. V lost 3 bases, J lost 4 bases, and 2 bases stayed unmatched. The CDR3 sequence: CASSWTSGVYEQYF. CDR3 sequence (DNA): TGCGCCAGCAGCTGGACTAGCGGGGTATACGAGCAGTACTTC.

CDR3 in amino acids: CASSFLRGTYEQYF. CDR3 nucleotides: TGTGCCAGCAGTTTTTTGCGCGGAACCTACGAGCAGTACTTC. The chain has TRBV28 and TRBJ2-7; the D is unclear. Germline loops: CDR1 MDHEN, CDR2 SYDVKM. The CDR3 has 14 amino acids. V was cut by 3 bases and J by 2 bases, with 11 bases left in between.

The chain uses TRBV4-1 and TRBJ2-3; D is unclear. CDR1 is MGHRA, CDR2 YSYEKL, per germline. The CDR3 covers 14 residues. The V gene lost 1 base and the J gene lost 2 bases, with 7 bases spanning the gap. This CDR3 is CASSQAQNTDTQYF. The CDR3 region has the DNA TGCGCCAGCAGCCAAGCACAGAACACAGATACGCAGTATTTT.

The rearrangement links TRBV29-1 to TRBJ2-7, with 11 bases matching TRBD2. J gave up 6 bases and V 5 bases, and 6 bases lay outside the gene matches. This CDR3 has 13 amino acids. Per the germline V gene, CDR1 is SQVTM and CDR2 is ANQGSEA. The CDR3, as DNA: TGCAGCGTTCGATCTAGCGGGAGGACCGAGCAGTACTTC. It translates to CSVRSSGRTEQYF.

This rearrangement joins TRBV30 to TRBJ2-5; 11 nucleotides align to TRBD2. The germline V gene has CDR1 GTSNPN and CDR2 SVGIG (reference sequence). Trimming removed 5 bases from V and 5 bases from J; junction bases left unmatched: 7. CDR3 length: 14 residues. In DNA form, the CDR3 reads TGTGCCTGGGCCCTAGCGGGAGGTAGGGAGACCCAGTACTTC. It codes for CAWALAGGRETQYF.

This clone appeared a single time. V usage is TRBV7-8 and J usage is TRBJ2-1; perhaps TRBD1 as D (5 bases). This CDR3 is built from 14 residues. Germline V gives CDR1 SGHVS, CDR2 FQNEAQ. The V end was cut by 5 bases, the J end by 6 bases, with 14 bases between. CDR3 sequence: CASSPARVGNEQFF. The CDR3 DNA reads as TGTGCCAGCAGCCCAGCCAGGGTGGGCAATGAGCAGTTCTTC.

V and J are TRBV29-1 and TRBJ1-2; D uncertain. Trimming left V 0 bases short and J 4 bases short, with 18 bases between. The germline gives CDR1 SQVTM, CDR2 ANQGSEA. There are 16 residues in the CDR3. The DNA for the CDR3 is TGCAGCGTTGAAGATGTAAGCGGAGGAGCAACCTATGGCTACACCTTC. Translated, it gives CSVEDVSGGATYGYTF.

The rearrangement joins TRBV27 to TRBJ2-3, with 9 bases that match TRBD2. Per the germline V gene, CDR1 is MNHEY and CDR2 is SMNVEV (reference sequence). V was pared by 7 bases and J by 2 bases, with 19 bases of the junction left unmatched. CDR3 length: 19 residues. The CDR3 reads CASIPPRGLLAGFTDTQYF. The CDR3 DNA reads TGTGCCAGCATCCCTCCAAGAGGGCTACTAGCGGGCTTCACAGATACGCAGTATTTT.